Below are 19 T cell receptor beta chains sequenced from a single sample in a study of blood T cell repertoires in COVID-19. Profiled with immunoSEQ multiplex PCR; TCRdb holds only in-frame clones, not every one. The sample lists about 280,000 clones; approximately 90% were seen once. What was sequenced was PBMCs or T cells enriched from blood (not recorded which). Receptor source: a woman in her twenties or thirties with acute COVID-19.

J is TRBJ2-7 and V is TRBV5-5, with D tentatively TRBD1 (5 bases). Germline assignment: CDR1 SGHKS and CDR2 YYEKEE (reference sequence). Trimming removed 4 bases from V and 6 bases from J, with 17 bases in between. This CDR3 has 14 amino acids. This CDR3 reads CASSPRDMESEQYF. CDR3 nucleotide sequence: TGTGCCAGCAGCCCCAGGGATATGGAGAGCGAGCAGTACTTC.

This clone is a singleton in its sample. The J gene is TRBJ2-1, the V gene TRBV20-1, with 8 bases identical to TRBD2. The V gene's germline CDR1 is DFQATT and CDR2 SNEGSKA (reference sequence). This CDR3 contains 14 residues. V trimming: 3 bases; J trimming: 3 bases; junction bases outside the gene matches: 4. In DNA form, the CDR3 reads TGCAGTGCTAGTTCACTAGCGGACTACAATGAGCAGTTCTTC. It is translated as CSASSLADYNEQFF.

CDR3 protein: CASSVAGGSNEQYF. The CDR3 nucleotides read TGTGCCAGCAGCGTAGCCGGGGGTAGCAACGAGCAGTACTTC. The chain carries TRBV9 and TRBJ2-7; a possible D gene is TRBD2 (6 bases). Deletions cut 0 bases from V and 5 bases from J, with 12 bases between. CDR1 is SGDLS, CDR2 YYNGEE, per germline. The CDR3 contains 14 residues.

For the CDR3, the DNA is TGTGCCAGCAGTTTATTTCGTGGCCGGACTAGCGGGAGTTCAGGGGAGCTGTTTTTT. This encodes CASSLFRGRTSGSSGELFF. The J gene is TRBJ2-2, the V gene TRBV28; TRBD2 matches at 13 bases. J gave up 8 bases and V 1 base, and 13 bases lay outside the gene matches. This CDR3 region has 19 residues. Germline lookup yields CDR1 MDHEN and CDR2 SYDVKM.

The J gene is TRBJ1-4, the V gene TRBV10-2; 8 bases fit TRBD1. This CDR3 is built from 14 residues. Unmatched junction bases numbered 4, after V lost 3 bases and J lost 7 bases. Germline V gene data show CDR1 as WSHSY and CDR2 as SAAADI. CDR3 protein: CASSDGRGPEKLFF. CDR3 nucleotides: TGCGCCAGCAGTGACGGCAGGGGGCCTGAAAAACTGTTTTTT.

This sequence joins TRBV7-2 and TRBJ2-7; TRBD2 aligns across 9 bases. CDR3 size: 14 residues. Trimming took 5 bases from V and 3 from J; bases not matched to a gene: 5. Per the germline V gene, CDR1 is SGHTA and CDR2 is FQGNSA. The CDR3 DNA sequence: TGTGCCAGCAGCCTAGGGACTAGCTTCTACGAGCAGTACTTC. Translated, it gives CASSLGTSFYEQYF.

This chain joins TRBV5-1 and TRBJ2-3, with 10 nucleotides matching TRBD2. The CDR3 contains 16 residues. The germline CDR1 and CDR2 sequences are SGHRS and YFSETQ. Trimming cost V 4 bases and J 0 bases; bases outside gene matches: 5. The CDR3 region is CASSKGLATSTDTQYF. For the CDR3, the DNA is TGCGCCAGCAGCAAGGGACTAGCGACTAGCACAGATACGCAGTATTTT.

V gene TRBV19 combines with J gene TRBJ2-1, with 10 bases identical to TRBD2. In germline, CDR1 is LNHDA, CDR2 SQIVND (reference sequence). CDR3 length equals 15 residues. V shed 3 bases and J 7 bases; nucleotides not matched to a gene: 6. The chain's CDR3 is CASSISLAGVNEQFF. The DNA for the CDR3 is TGTGCCAGTAGTATCAGTCTAGCGGGAGTTAATGAGCAGTTCTTC.

This rearrangement joins TRBV10-3 to TRBJ2-7; TRBD2 matches at 13 bases. CDR3 length: 15 residues. The V and J ends lost 6 bases and 2 bases, in that order; junction bases with no gene match: 4. Looked up from germline, CDR1 is ENHRY and CDR2 is SYGVKD. CDR3 nucleotides: TGTGCCATCAGGTCGACTAGCGGGAGGCCCTACGAGCAGTACTTC. Its translation: CAIRSTSGRPYEQYF.

The chain joins TRBV7-9 to TRBJ2-3; 10 nucleotides match TRBD2. The germline V gene encodes CDR1 SEHNR and CDR2 FQNEAQ (reference sequence). V shed 1 base and J 0 bases; nucleotides not matched to a gene: 4. This CDR3 region has 17 residues. CDR3 amino acids: CASSLGGLAASTDTQYF. The DNA for the CDR3 is TGTGCCAGCAGCTTAGGCGGACTAGCGGCGAGCACAGATACGCAGTATTTT.

DNA of the CDR3: TGTGCCAGCAGCTTGAGTAGCACAGATACGCAGTATTTT. Translated: CASSLSSTDTQYF. The gene calls are TRBV7-3 and TRBJ2-3, with D hard to call. Trimming took off 3 bases at V and 0 bases at J, with 4 bases between the two ends. The germline CDR1 and CDR2 sequences are SGHTA and FQGTGA. The CDR3 is 13 residues long.

J is TRBJ2-1 and V is TRBV5-5, with 7 bases identical to TRBD1. Trimming removed 0 bases from V and 5 bases from J; junction bases left unmatched: 5. The CDR3 extends over 15 amino acids. Per the germline V gene, CDR1 is SGHKS and CDR2 is YYEKEE (reference sequence). The CDR3 here is CASSLGQGLHNEQFF. In DNA, the CDR3 is TGTGCCAGCAGCTTGGGACAGGGCCTGCACAATGAGCAGTTCTTC.

The gene calls are TRBV7-9 and TRBJ2-7; 8 nucleotides match TRBD1. V shed 5 bases, J shed 5 bases, and the junction held 14 bases outside the gene matches. The length of the CDR3 is 16 residues. Germline assignment: CDR1 SEHNR and CDR2 FQNEAQ (reference sequence). The CDR3 spells CASSDRGSGIGDEQYF. The CDR3 DNA is TGTGCCAGCAGCGACAGGGGTTCAGGGATAGGAGACGAGCAGTACTTC.

The chain recombines TRBV28 with TRBJ1-4; TRBD1 matches 8 bases. CDR3 length equals 14 residues. Per germline, CDR1 MDHEN and CDR2 SYDVKM. Unmatched junction bases numbered 1, after V lost 4 bases and J lost 3 bases. CDR3 in DNA: TGTGCCAGCAGTTGGACAGGGTCTAATGAAAAACTGTTTTTT. It is translated as CASSWTGSNEKLFF.

This clone was seen once. This chain joins TRBV14 and TRBJ2-5; 8 bases align to TRBD1. The length of the CDR3 is 15 residues. Trimming took 2 bases from V and 7 from J; bases not matched to a gene: 9. Germline CDR1 SGHDN, CDR2 FVKESK. The CDR3 reads CASSQTGQGPWTQYF. The CDR3, as DNA: TGTGCCAGCAGCCAAACAGGACAGGGCCCTTGGACCCAGTACTTC.

The V gene is TRBV19, the J gene TRBJ2-7; 11 nucleotides line up with TRBD2. Germline CDR1 reads LNHDA; CDR2 reads SQIVND (reference sequence). V dropped 3 bases and J dropped 4; count of bases not matched to a gene: 2. The CDR3 length is 14 residues. Written as DNA, the CDR3 is TGTGCCAGTAGTATGACTAGCGGGAATTACGAGCAGTACTTC. Protein sequence: CASSMTSGNYEQYF.

This sequence joins TRBV9 and TRBJ2-3, with 10 bases lining up with TRBD2. The J segment lost 5 bases and the V segment lost 0 bases, leaving 0 bases of the junction unmatched. The CDR3 has 14 residues. Germline V lookup: CDR1 SGDLS, CDR2 YYNGEE. The CDR3 region has the DNA TGTGCCAGCAGCGTAGGACTAGCGGGAGATACGCAGTATTTT. It codes for CASSVGLAGDTQYF.

This clone was seen just once. The chain carries TRBV10-3 and TRBJ2-7; a weak D match, TRBD2 (6 bases). The V and J ends lost 2 bases and 2 bases respectively, with 13 bases between them. Germline V lookup: CDR1 ENHRY, CDR2 SYGVKD. This CDR3 region has 15 residues. In DNA form, the CDR3 reads TGTGCCATCAGTGAGGAGGCAGGAGGGGCCTACGAGCAGTACTTC. The encoded protein is CAISEEAGGAYEQYF.

This clone was found once. CDR3 sequence: CSAKKTTREGNTGELFF. Written as DNA, the CDR3 is TGCAGCGCCAAAAAAACGACGCGGGAGGGGAACACCGGGGAGCTGTTTTTT. The chain is built from TRBV29-1 and TRBJ2-2; 9 bases map to TRBD2. Trimming at V came to 7 bases and at J to 1 base, leaving 13 bases not matched to a gene. Germline V lookup: CDR1 SQVTM, CDR2 ANQGSEA. The CDR3 runs 17 residues.